The sequence of this TCR beta chain was determined in a study of cytomegalovirus exposure and HLA in healthy donors. This PCR relied on a set of 60 Vbeta primers and 13 Jbeta primers. Sequencing was performed with immunoSEQ multiplex PCR; in TCRdb, only in-frame clones are kept and a portion is missing. Here the sample spans under 130,000 clones, about 68% being singletons. This CDR3 comprises 15 residues. V shed 0 bases and J shed 7 bases, with 10 bases lying between them. In germline, CDR1 is SGHDN, CDR2 FVKESK. The rearrangement uses TRBV14 and TRBJ1-6, with D unclear. This receptor was identified in a man between 25 and 39 years old in good health and CMV-seropositive. Sequencing used PBMCs. CDR3 residues: CASSQETIANSPLHF. For the CDR3, the DNA is TGTGCCAGCAGCCAAGAAACAATTGCAAATTCACCCCTCCACTTT.